This T cell receptor beta chain appears in the sequencing data of a study of shared clonotypes between healthy human individuals. Trimming took 5 bases from V and 2 from J, leaving 9 bases between them. This CDR3 is 13 amino acids long. Germline V gene lookup returns CDR1 SGHAT and CDR2 FQDESV (reference sequence). Only Caucasian adults living in Nashville, Tennessee served as donors. Findings and caveats of the study: Clonotypes shared by all four sorted-subset donors had higher generation probabilities than non-shared clonotypes. Larger estimated richness was generally seen in naive subsets than in memory subsets. Blood was the only sampled material, and tissue repertoires likely differ.

Of note for this clone: Its target is not known.

Profiled with immunoSEQ multiplex PCR; TCRdb holds only in-frame clones, not every one. Here the sample spans about 710,000 clones, 73% being singletons. The source is a woman aged 25 to 39 in good health. The sequenced material came from memory CD4+ T cells sorted from blood. Indicated subset: CD45RA-negative fraction. V and J are TRBV11-1 and TRBJ1-1, with D unclear. The CDR3 reads CASSPQKNTEAFF. The CDR3 DNA reads TGTGCCAGCAGCCCCCAGAAAAACACTGAAGCTTTCTTT.